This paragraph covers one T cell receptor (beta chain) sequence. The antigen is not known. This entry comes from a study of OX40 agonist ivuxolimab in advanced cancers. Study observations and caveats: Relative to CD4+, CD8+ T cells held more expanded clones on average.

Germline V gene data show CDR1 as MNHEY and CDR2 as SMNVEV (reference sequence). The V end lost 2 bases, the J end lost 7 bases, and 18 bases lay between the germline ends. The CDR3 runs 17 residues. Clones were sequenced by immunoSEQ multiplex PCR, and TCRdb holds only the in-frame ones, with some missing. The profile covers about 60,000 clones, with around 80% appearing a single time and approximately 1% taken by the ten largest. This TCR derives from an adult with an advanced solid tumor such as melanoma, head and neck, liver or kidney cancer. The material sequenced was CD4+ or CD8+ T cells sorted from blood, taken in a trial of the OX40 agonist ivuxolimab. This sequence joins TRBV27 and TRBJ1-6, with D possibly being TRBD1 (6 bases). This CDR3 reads CASSLGTTAVPNSPLHF. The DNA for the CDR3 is TGTGCCAGCAGTTTAGGGACAACAGCGGTACCGAATTCACCCCTCCACTTT.